This T cell receptor (beta chain) was observed in a study of blood T cells in healthy people across ages. Study-level points and caveats: Any conclusive comparison of naive versus antigen-experienced cells was prevented by using unsorted PBMCs. A roughly linear age-dependent decrease characterized TCR beta diversity per million T cells. Naive CD4+ cell counts and diversity both ran higher in long-lived than in aged donors.

With a J-beta primer mix and a sample-barcoded 5' primer, a second PCR ran about 7 to 11 cycles. TCRdb re-called the 5' RACE reads through MiXCR, storing one row per CDR3 protein. This table has 800,000 to 950,000 distinct CDR3 sequences, around 48% appearing once. Turning to this clonotype: Its target is not known.

The germline V and J ends were trimmed by 7 bases and 4 bases, with 19 bases remaining between them. This CDR3 spans 15 amino acids. This receptor was taken from a man aged 25 to 40 in good health. This rearrangement joins TRBV12-3 or TRBV12-4 to TRBJ1-2; possible D gene TRBD1, 6 bases. The sequenced sample was blood. The CDR3 region has the DNA TGTGCCAGCACCCGGACAGCCCTCATTTCCTATGGCTACACCTTC. Amino acids: CASTRTALISYGYTF.